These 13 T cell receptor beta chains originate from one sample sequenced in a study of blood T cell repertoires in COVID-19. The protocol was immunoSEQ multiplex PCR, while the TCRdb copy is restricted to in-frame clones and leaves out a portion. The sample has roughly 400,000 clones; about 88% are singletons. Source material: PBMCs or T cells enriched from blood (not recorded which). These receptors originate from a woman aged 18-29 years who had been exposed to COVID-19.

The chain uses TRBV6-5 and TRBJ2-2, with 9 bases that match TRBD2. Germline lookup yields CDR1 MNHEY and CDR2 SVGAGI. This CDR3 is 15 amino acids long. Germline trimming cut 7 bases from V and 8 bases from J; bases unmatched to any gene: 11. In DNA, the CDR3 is TGTGCCAGCAACCTTAGCGGGGGTTTCGGAGGGGAGCTGTTTTTT. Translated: CASNLSGGFGGELFF.

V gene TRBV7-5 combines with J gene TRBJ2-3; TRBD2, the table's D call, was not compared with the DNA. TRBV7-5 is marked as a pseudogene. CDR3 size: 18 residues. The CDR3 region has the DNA TGTGTCAGAAGTATCAACAAGGGAGCGGGCGACGGCACAGATACGCAGTATTTT. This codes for CVRSINKGAGDGTDTQYF.

DNA for the CDR3: TGTGCCAGCAGTTCTAGATATAACACTGAAGCTTTCTTT. This sequence encodes CASSSRYNTEAFF. The chain links TRBV28 to TRBJ1-1; D not resolved. Germline V CDR1 and CDR2: MDHEN, SYDVKM. This CDR3 has 13 residues. The germline V and J ends were trimmed by 4 bases and 2 bases, with 8 bases remaining between them.

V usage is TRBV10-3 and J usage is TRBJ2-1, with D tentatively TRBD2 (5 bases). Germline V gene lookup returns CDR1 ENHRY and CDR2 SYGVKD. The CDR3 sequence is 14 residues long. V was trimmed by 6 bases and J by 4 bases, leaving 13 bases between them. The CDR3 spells CAIRDPGEYNEQFF. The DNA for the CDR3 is TGTGCCATCAGAGACCCTGGGGAGTACAATGAGCAGTTCTTC.

Here the CDR3 DNA reads TGTGCCAGCAGCTTAAGGCAGGGAATCTACGAGCAGTACTTC. Amino acid sequence: CASSLRQGIYEQYF. J is TRBJ2-7 and V is TRBV7-3; a possible D gene is TRBD1 (5 bases). Per germline, CDR1 SGHTA and CDR2 FQGTGA. Trimming left V 1 base short and J 3 bases short, with 10 bases between. The CDR3 totals 14 residues. Full variable domain (rest looked up from reference TRBV7-3 and TRBJ2-7): GAGVSQTPSNKVTEKGKYVELRCDPISGHTALYWYRQSLGQGPEFLIYFQGTGAADDSGLPNDRFFAVRPEGSVSTLKIQRTERGDSAVYLCASSLRQGIYEQYFGPGTRLTVT.

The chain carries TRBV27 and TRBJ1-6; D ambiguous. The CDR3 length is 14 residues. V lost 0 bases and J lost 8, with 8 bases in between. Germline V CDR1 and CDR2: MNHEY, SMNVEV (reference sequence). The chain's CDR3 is CASSLSTGYSPLHF. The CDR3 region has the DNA TGTGCCAGCAGTTTATCTACCGGTTATTCACCCCTCCACTTT.

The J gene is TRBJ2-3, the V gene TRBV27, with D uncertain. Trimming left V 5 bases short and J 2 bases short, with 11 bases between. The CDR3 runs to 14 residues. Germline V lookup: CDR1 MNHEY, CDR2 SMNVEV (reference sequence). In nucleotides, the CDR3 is TGTGCCAGCAGTAGGAGCCATTTCACAGATACGCAGTATTTT. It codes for CASSRSHFTDTQYF.

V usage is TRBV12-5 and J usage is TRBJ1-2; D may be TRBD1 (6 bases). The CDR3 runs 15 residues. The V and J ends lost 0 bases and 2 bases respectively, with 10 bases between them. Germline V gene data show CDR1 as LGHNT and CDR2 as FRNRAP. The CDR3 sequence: CASGLVQGLNYGYTF. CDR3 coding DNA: TGTGCTAGTGGTTTGGTACAGGGCCTAAACTATGGCTACACCTTC.

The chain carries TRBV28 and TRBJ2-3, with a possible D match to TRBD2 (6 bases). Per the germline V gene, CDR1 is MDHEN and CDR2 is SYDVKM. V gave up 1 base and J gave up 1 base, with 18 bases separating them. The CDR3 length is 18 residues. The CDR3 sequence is CASSLFRGLGGGTDTQYF. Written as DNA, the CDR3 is TGTGCCAGCAGTTTATTCCGGGGACTGGGTGGAGGCACAGATACGCAGTATTTT.

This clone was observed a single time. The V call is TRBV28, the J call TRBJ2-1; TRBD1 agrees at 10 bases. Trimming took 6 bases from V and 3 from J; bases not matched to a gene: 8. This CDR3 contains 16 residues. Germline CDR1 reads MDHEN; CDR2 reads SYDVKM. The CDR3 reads CASSPGTGAFYNEQFF. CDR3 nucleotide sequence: TGTGCCAGCAGCCCGGGGACAGGGGCTTTCTACAATGAGCAGTTCTTC.

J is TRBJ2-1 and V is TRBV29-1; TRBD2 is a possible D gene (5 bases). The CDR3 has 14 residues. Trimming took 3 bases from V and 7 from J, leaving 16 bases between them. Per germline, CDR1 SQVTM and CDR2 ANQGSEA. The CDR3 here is CSVESSRIWNEQFF. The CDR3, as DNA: TGCAGCGTTGAGTCTAGCCGCATCTGGAATGAGCAGTTCTTC.

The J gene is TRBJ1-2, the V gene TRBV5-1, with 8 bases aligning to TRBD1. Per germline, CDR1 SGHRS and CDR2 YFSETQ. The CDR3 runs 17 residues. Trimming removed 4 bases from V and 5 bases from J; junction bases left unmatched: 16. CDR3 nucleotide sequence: TGCGCCAGCAGCCCAAACCCAGGGGGCAGGGGAACTTATGGCTACACCTTC. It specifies CASSPNPGGRGTYGYTF.

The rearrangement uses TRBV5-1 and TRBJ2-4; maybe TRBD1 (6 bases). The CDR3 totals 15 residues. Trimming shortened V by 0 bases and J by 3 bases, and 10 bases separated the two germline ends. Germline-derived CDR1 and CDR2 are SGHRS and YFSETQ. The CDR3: CASSLDRAGKNIQYF. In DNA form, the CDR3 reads TGCGCCAGCAGCTTGGACAGGGCGGGCAAAAACATTCAGTACTTC.